Listed below are T cell receptor beta chains from one sample, sequenced in a study of identical twins. TCRdb used MiXCR to reprocess the 5' RACE reads, holding one entry per CDR3 protein. The sample shows some 710,000 distinct CDR3 sequences, around 6.1% of them seen only once. Input material: naive T cells sorted from blood. The source is a man younger than 35 in good health. Both conserved end residues are part of each CDR3.

j_call: TRBJ1-5; v_call: TRBV7-9; cdr3_aa: CASSRGTGVEPQHF
j_call: TRBJ2-4; v_call: TRBV4-1; cdr3_aa: CASSQAGTSVSIQYF
j_call: TRBJ2-2; v_call: TRBV5-1; cdr3_aa: CASRQETLTGELFF
j_call: TRBJ2-3; v_call: TRBV24-1; cdr3_aa: CATSVSTDTQYF
j_call: TRBJ2-5; v_call: TRBV5-6; cdr3_aa: CASSPTSRDRGVQYF
j_call: TRBJ2-1; v_call: TRBV29-1; cdr3_aa: CSVVRGGFEQFF
j_call: TRBJ1-3; v_call: TRBV12-3/TRBV12-4; cdr3_aa: CASSRDPQGGNTIYF
j_call: TRBJ2-7; v_call: TRBV15; cdr3_aa: CATSREGEIYEQYF
j_call: TRBJ2-7; v_call: TRBV6-5; cdr3_aa: CASSYTGIYEQYF
j_call: TRBJ2-4; v_call: TRBV7-9; cdr3_aa: CASSNYEQGLAKNIQYF
j_call: TRBJ2-1; v_call: TRBV6-2/TRBV6-3; cdr3_aa: CASSIRGSGSYNEQFF
j_call: TRBJ2-2; v_call: TRBV28; cdr3_aa: CASIGTGHTGELFF
j_call: TRBJ2-1; v_call: TRBV20-1; cdr3_aa: CSARAAGGPYNEQFF
j_call: TRBJ2-7; v_call: TRBV6-4; cdr3_aa: CASSSRGTSWPLSAYEQYF
j_call: TRBJ2-1; v_call: TRBV24-1; cdr3_aa: CATSDPRGGISREQFF
j_call: TRBJ2-2; v_call: TRBV29-1; cdr3_aa: CSVPGQGYANTGELFF
j_call: TRBJ2-5; v_call: TRBV12-3/TRBV12-4; cdr3_aa: CASSPRTSGPQETQYF
j_call: TRBJ1-1; v_call: TRBV5-1; cdr3_aa: CASSLQGIGIAEAFF
j_call: TRBJ2-1; v_call: TRBV24-1; cdr3_aa: CATSDLRRNEQFF
j_call: TRBJ2-2; v_call: TRBV29-1; cdr3_aa: CSVKSENTGELFF
j_call: TRBJ2-7; v_call: TRBV10-3; cdr3_aa: CAISPTSKVYEQYF
j_call: TRBJ2-7; v_call: TRBV10-3; cdr3_aa: CAISESPTYEQYF
j_call: TRBJ2-2; v_call: TRBV28; cdr3_aa: CASSPSGTGDTGELFF
j_call: TRBJ2-3; v_call: TRBV20-1; cdr3_aa: CSAISTDSYPTPQGRYTQYF
j_call: TRBJ1-4; v_call: TRBV5-1; cdr3_aa: CAPHGTPSGKLFF
j_call: TRBJ2-1; v_call: TRBV4-2; cdr3_aa: CASSQDGAWEQFF
j_call: TRBJ2-1; v_call: TRBV24-1; cdr3_aa: CATSGTTGTGSKSSYNEQFF